This TCR beta chain appears in the sequencing data of a study of CD8+CD57+ T cells in acquired aplastic anemia. The sequenced patients had an expansion of CD8+CD57+ cells seen by flow cytometry. At blood sampling, none of the patients had yet received therapy. V was pared by 5 bases and J by 7 bases, with 17 bases between. CDR1 and CDR2 (germline): SGHAT, FQNNGV. This CDR3 region has 14 residues. According to the study, genomic DNA was the template for TCR beta VDJ and CDR3 profiling. One entry per CDR3 protein results from TCRdb running MiXCR on the reads. The table lists roughly 290,000 distinct CDR3 sequences, approximately 57% of them singletons.

This rearrangement joins TRBV11-2 to TRBJ1-1; perhaps TRBD1 as D (6 bases). This sequence was found in a human donor with aplastic anemia. Sequenced sample: sorted CD4+, CD8+, or CD8+CD57+ T cells (not recorded which) from PBMCs. As DNA, the CDR3 is TGTGCCAGCAGCCAGTCGACAGGAAACCGTGAAGCTTTCTTT. It codes for CASSQSTGNREAFF.